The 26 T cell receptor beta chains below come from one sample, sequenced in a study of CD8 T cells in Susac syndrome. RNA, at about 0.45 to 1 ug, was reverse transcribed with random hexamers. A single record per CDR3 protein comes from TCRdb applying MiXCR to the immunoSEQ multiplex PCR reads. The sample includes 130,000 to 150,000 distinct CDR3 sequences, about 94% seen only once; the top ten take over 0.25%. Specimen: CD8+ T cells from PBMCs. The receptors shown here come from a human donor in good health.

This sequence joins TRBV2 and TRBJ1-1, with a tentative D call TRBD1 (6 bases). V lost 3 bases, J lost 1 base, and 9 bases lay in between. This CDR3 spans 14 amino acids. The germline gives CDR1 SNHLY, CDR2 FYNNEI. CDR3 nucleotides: TGTGCCAGCAGTGACGGGGGGGCGAACACTGAAGCTTTCTTT. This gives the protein CASSDGGANTEAFF.

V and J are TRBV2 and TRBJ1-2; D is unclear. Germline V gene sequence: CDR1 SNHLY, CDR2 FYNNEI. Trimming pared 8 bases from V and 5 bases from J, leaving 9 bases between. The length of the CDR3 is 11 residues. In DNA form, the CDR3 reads TGTGCCAGCCTCACGGGGTATGGCTACACCTTC. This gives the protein CASLTGYGYTF.

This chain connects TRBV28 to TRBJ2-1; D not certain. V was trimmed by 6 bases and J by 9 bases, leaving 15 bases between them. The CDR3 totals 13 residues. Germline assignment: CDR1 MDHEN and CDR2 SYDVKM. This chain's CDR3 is CASSLGRIGEQFF. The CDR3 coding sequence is TGTGCCAGCAGCCTCGGGCGTATTGGTGAGCAGTTCTTC.

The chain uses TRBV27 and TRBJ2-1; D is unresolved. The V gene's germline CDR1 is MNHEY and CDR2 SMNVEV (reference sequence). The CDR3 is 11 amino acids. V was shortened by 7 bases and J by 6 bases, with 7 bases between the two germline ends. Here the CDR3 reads CASIYSNEQFF. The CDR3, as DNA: TGTGCCAGCATTTATTCCAATGAGCAGTTCTTC.

The CDR3 DNA reads TGTGCCACCACAACGGGTCAGTCTAAGGGGGGCCCTGAAGCTTTCTTT. Translating gives CATTTGQSKGGPEAFF. J is TRBJ1-1 and V is TRBV28, with TRBD1 as a possible D gene (6 bases). V shed 10 bases and J shed 6 bases, with 27 bases lying between them. The CDR3 is made up of 16 amino acids. Germline CDR1 is MDHEN and CDR2 is SYDVKM.

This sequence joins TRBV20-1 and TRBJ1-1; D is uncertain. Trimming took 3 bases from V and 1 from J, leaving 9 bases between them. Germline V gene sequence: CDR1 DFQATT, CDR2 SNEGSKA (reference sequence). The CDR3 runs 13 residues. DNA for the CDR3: TGCAGTGCTAGGGGCCTCGGGAACACTGAAGCTTTCTTT. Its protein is CSARGLGNTEAFF.

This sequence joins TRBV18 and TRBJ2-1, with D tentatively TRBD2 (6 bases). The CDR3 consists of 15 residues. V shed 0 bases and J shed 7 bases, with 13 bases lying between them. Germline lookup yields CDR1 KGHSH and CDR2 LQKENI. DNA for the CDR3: TGTGCCAGCTCACCACCTCTAGCGCCAAGGAATGAGCAGTTCTTC. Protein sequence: CASSPPLAPRNEQFF.

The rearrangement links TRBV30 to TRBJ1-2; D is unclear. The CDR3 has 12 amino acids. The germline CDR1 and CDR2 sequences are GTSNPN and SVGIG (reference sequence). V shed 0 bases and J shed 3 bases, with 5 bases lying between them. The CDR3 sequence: CAWSVLHYGYTF. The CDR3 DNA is TGTGCCTGGAGTGTACTTCACTATGGCTACACCTTC.

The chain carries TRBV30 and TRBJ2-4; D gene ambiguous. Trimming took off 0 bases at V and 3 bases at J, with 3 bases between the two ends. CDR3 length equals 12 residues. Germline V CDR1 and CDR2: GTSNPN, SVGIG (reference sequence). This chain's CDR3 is CAWSVGKNIQYF. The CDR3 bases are TGTGCCTGGAGTGTGGGCAAAAACATTCAGTACTTC.

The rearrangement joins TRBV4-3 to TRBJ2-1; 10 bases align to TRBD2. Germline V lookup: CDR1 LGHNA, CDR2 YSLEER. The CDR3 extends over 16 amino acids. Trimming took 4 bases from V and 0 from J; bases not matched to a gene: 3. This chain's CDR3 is CASSPERGGSYNEQFF. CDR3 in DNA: TGCGCCAGCAGCCCAGAGCGGGGGGGCTCCTACAATGAGCAGTTCTTC.

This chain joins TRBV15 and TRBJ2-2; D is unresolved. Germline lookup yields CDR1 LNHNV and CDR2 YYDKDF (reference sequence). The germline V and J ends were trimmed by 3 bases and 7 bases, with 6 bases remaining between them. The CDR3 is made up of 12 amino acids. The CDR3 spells CATSSPRGELFF. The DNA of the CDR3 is TGTGCCACCAGCAGCCCGCGCGGGGAGCTGTTTTTT.

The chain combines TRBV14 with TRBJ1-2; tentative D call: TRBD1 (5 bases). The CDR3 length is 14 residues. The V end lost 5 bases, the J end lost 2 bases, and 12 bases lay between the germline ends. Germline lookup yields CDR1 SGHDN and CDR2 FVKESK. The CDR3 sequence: CASSVTDSNYGYTF. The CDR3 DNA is TGTGCCAGCAGCGTGACAGATTCCAACTATGGCTACACCTTC.

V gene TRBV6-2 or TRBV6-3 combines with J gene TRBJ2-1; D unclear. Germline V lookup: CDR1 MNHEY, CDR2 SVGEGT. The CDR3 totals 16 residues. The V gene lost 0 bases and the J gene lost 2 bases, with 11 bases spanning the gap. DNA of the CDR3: TGTGCCAGCAGTTACTCCACTACTCTAGCCTACAATGAGCAGTTCTTC. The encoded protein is CASSYSTTLAYNEQFF.

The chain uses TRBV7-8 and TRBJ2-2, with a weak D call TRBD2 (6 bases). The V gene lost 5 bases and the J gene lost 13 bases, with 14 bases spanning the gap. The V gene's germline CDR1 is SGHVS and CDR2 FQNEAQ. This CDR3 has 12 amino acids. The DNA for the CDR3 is TGTGCCAGCAGCCTCGGGAGCGGCGGGCTGTTTTTT. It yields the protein CASSLGSGGLFF.

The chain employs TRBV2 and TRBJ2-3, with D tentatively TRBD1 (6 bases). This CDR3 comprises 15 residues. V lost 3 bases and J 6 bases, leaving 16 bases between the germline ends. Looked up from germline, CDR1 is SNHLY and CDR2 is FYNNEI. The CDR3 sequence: CASSDGTGSSDTQYF. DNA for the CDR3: TGTGCCAGCAGTGACGGAACAGGGTCTTCGGATACGCAGTATTTT.

CDR3 sequence: CASSSPNEQYF. The CDR3 coding sequence is TGTGCCAGCAGTTCCCCCAACGAGCAGTACTTC. The J gene is TRBJ2-7, the V gene TRBV28; D remains ambiguous. V was cut by 4 bases and J by 5 bases, with 6 bases left in between. The CDR3 covers 11 residues. CDR1 is MDHEN, CDR2 SYDVKM, per germline.

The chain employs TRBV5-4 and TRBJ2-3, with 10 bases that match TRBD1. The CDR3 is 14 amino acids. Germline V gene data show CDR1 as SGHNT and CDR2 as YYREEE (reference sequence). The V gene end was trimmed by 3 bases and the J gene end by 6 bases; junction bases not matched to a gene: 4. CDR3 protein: CASSSGQGVDTQYF. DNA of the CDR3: TGTGCCAGCAGCTCCGGACAGGGGGTGGATACGCAGTATTTT. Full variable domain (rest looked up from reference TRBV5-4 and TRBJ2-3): ETGVTQSPTHLIKTRGQQVTLRCSSQSGHNTVSWYQQALGQGPQFIFQYYREEENGRGNFPPRFSGLQFPNYSSELNVNALELDDSALYLCASSSGQGVDTQYFGPGTRLTVL.

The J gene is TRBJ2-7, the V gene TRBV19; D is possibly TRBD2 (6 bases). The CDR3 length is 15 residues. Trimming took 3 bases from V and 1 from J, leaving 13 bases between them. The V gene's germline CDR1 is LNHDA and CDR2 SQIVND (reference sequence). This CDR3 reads CASSITGTSSYEQYF. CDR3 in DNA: TGTGCCAGTAGTATCACGGGGACTTCGTCCTACGAGCAGTACTTC.

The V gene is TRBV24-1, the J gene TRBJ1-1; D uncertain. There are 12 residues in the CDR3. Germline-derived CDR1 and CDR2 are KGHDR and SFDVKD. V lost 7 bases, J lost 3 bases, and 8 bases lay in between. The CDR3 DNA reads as TGTGCCACCAGGGATGGAGACACTGAAGCTTTCTTT. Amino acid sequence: CATRDGDTEAFF.

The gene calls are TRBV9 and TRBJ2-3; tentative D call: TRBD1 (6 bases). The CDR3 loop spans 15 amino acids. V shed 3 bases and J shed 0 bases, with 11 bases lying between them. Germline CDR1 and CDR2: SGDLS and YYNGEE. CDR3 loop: CASSGTTGSTDTQYF. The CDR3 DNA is TGTGCCAGCAGCGGGACGACAGGTAGCACAGATACGCAGTATTTT. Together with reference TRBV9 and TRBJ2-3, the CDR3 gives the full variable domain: DSGVTQTPKHLITATGQRVTLRCSPRSGDLSVYWYQQSLDQGLQFLIQYYNGEERAKGNILERFSAQQFPDLHSELNLSSLELGDSALYFCASSGTTGSTDTQYFGPGTRLTVL.

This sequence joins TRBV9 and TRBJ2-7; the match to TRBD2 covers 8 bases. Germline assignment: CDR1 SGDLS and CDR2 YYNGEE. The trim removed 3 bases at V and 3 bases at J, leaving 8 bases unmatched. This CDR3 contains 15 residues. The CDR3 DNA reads TGTGCCAGCAGCGCCGGGGGGGACACAAGCTACGAGCAGTACTTC. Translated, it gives CASSAGGDTSYEQYF.

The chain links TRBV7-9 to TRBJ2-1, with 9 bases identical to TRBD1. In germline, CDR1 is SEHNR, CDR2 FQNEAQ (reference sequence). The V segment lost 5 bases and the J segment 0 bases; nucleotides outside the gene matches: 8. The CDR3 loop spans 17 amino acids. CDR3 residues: CASSRQQGASSYNEQFF. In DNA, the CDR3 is TGTGCCAGCAGCAGACAACAGGGGGCGAGCTCCTACAATGAGCAGTTCTTC.

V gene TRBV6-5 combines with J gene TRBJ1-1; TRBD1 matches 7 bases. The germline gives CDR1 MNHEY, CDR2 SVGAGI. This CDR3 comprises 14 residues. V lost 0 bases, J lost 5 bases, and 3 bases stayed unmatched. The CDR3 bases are TGTGCCAGCAGTTACTCGTCAGGGGGAACTGAAGCTTTCTTT. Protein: CASSYSSGGTEAFF.

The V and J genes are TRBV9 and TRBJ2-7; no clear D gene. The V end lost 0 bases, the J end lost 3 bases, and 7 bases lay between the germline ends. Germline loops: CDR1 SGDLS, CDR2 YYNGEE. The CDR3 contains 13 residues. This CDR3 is CASSVENGYEQYF. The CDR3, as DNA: TGTGCCAGCAGCGTAGAGAACGGCTACGAGCAGTACTTC.

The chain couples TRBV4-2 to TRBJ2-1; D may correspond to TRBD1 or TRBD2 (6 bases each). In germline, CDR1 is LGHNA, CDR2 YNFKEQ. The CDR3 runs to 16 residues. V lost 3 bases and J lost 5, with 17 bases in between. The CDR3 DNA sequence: TGTGCCAGCAGCCAGGAGGGGGGCGGGGCCAACAATGAGCAGTTCTTC. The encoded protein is CASSQEGGGANNEQFF.

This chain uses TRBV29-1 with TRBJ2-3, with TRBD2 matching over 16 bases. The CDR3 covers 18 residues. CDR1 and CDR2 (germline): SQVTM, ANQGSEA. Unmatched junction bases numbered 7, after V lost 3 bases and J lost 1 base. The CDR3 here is CSVELGLAGGVGTDTQYF. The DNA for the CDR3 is TGCAGCGTTGAGCTGGGACTAGCGGGAGGGGTAGGCACAGATACGCAGTATTTT.